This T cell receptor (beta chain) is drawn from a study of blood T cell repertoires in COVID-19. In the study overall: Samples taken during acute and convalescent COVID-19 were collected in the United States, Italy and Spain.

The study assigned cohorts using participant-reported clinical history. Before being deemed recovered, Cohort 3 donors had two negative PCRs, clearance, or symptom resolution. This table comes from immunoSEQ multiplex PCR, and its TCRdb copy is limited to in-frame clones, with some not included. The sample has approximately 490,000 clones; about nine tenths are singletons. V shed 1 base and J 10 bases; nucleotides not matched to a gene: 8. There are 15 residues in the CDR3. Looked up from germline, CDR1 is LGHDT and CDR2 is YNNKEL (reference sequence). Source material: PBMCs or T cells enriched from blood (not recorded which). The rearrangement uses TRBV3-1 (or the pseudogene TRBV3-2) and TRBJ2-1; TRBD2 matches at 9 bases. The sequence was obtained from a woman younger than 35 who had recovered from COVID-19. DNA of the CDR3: TGTGCCAGCAGCCAAGGGCTAGCGGGGACCGGGGAGCAGTTCTTC. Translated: CASSQGLAGTGEQFF.